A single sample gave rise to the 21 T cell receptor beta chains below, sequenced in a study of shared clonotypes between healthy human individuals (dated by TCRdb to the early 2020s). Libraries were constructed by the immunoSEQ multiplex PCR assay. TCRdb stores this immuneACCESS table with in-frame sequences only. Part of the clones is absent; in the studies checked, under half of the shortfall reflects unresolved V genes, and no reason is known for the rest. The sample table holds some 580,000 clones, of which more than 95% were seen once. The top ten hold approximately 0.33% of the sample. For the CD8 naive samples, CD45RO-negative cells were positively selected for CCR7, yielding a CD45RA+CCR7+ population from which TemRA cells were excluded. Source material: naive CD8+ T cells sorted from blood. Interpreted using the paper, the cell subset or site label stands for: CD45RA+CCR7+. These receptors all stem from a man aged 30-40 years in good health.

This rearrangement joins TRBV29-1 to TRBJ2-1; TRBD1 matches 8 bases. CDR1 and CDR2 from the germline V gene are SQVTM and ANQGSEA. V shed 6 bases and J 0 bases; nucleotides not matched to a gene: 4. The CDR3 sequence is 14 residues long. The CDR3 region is CSVHRGVSYNEQFF. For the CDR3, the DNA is TGCAGCGTGCACAGGGGGGTCTCCTACAATGAGCAGTTCTTC.

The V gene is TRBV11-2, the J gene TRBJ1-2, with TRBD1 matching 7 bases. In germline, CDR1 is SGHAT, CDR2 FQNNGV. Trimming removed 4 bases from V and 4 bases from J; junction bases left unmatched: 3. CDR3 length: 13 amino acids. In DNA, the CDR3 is TGTGCCAGCAGCTCGTCAGGGGGCTATGGCTACACCTTC. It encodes CASSSSGGYGYTF.

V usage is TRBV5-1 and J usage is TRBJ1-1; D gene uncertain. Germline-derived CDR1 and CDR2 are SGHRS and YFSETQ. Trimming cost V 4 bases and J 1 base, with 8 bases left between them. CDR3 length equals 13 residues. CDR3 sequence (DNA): TGCGCCAGCAGCGACTCAGGGAACACTGAAGCTTTCTTT. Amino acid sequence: CASSDSGNTEAFF.

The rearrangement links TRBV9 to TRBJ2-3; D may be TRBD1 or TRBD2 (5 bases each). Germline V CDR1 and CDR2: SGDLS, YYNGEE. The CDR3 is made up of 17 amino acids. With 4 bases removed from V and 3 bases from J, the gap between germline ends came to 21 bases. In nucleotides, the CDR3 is TGTGCCAGCAGCCCGACGGGGCGGCTCCCGGGGACAGATACGCAGTATTTT. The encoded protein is CASSPTGRLPGTDTQYF.

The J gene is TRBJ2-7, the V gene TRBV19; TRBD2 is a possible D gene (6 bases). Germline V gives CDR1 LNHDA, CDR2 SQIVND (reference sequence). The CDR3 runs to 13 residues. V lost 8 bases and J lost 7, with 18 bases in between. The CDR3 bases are TGTGCCAGTGCTATGCGGGACCAAGTAGAGCAGTACTTC. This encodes CASAMRDQVEQYF.

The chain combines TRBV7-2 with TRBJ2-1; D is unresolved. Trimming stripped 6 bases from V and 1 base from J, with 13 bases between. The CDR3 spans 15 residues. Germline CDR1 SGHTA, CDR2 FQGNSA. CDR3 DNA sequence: TGTGCCAGCAGTTCCCAGATGGAGTCCTACAATGAGCAGTTCTTC. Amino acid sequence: CASSSQMESYNEQFF. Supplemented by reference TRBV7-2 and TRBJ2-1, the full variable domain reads GAGVSQSPSNKVTEKGKDVELRCDPISGHTALYWYRQSLGQGLEFLIYFQGNSAPDKSGLPSDRFSAERTGGSVSTLTIQRTQQEDSAVYLCASSSQMESYNEQFFGPGTRLTVL.

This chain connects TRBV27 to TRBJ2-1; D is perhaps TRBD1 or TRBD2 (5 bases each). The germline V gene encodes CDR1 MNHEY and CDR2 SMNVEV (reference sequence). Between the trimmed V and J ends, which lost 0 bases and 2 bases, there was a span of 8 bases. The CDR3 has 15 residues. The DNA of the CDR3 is TGTGCCAGCAGTTTATCCCGGGGACCCTACAATGAGCAGTTCTTC. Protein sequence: CASSLSRGPYNEQFF.

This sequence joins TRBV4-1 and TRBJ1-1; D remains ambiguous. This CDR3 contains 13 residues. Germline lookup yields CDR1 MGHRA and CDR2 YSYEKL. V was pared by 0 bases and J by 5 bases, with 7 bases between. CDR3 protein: CASSQDQVTEAFF. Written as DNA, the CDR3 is TGCGCCAGCAGCCAAGATCAGGTTACTGAAGCTTTCTTT.

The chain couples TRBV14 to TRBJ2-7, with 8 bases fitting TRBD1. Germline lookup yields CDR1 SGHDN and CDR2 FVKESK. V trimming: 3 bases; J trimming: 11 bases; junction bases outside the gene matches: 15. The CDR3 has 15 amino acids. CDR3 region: CASSQYSTGDRTKYF. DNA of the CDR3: TGTGCCAGCAGCCAGTACTCGACAGGGGATCGGACGAAGTACTTC.

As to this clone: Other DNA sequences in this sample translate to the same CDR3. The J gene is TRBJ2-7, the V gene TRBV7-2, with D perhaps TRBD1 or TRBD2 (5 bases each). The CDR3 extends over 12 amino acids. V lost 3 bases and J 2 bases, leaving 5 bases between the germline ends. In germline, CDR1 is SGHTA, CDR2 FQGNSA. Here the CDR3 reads CASSLGAYEQYF. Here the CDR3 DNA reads TGTGCCAGCAGCTTGGGGGCCTACGAGCAGTACTTC.

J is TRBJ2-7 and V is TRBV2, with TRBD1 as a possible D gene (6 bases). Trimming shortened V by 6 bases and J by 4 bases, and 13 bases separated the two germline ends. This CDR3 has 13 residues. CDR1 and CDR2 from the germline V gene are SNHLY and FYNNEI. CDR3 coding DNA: TGTGCCAGCAGGGGGGCGCAATTATACGAGCAGTACTTC. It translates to CASRGAQLYEQYF.

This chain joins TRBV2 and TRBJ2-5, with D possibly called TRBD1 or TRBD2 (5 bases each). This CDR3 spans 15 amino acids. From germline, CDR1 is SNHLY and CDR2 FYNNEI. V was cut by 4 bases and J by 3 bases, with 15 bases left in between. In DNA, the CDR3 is TGTGCCAGCAGTGTCGGTGGGGGTTCCAAAGAGACCCAGTACTTC. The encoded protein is CASSVGGGSKETQYF.

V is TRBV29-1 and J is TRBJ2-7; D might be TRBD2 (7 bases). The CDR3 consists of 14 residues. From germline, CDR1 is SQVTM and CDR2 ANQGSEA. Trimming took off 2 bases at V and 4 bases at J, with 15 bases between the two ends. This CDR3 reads CSVEIVGGAYEQYF. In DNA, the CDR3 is TGCAGCGTTGAAATCGTGGGGGGGGCGTACGAGCAGTACTTC.

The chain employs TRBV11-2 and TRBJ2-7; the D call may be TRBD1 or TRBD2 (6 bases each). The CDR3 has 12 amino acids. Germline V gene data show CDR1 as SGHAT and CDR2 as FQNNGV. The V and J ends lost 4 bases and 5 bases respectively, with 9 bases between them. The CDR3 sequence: CASSSRGDEQYF. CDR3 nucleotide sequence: TGTGCCAGCAGCTCAAGGGGGGACGAGCAGTACTTC.

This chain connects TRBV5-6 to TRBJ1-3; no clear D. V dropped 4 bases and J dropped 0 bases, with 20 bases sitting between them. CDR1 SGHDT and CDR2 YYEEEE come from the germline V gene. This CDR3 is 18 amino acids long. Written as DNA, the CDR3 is TGTGCCAGCAGCGGGCGCCCGGCGGAGGCCCCCTCTGGAAACACCATATATTTT. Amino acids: CASSGRPAEAPSGNTIYF.

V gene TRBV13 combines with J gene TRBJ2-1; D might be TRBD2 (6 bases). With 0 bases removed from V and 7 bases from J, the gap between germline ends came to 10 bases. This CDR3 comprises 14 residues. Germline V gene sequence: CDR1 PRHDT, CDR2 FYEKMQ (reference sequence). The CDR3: CASSLGLAENEQFF. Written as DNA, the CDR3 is TGTGCCAGCAGCTTAGGACTAGCAGAAAATGAGCAGTTCTTC.

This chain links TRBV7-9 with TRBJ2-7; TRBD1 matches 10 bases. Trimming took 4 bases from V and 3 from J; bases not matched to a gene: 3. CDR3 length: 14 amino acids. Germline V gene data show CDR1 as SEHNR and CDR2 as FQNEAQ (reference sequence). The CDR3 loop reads CASSWDRGDYEQYF. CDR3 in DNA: TGTGCCAGCAGCTGGGACAGGGGCGACTACGAGCAGTACTTC.

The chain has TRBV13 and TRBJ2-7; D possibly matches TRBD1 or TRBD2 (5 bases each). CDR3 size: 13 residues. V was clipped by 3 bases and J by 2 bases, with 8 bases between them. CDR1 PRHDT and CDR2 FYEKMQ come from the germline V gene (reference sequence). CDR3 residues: CASSLGTPYEQYF. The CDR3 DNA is TGTGCCAGCAGCTTGGGGACCCCCTACGAGCAGTACTTC. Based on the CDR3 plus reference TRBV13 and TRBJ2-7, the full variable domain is AAGVIQSPRHLIKEKRETATLKCYPIPRHDTVYWYQQGPGQDPQFLISFYEKMQSDKGSIPDRFSAQQFSDYHSELNMSSLELGDSALYFCASSLGTPYEQYFGPGTRLTVT.

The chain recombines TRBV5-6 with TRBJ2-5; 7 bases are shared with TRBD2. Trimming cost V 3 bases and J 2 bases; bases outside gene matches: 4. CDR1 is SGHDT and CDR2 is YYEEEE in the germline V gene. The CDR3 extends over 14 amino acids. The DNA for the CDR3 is TGTGCCAGCAGCTCTCCGGGACTACAAGAGACCCAGTACTTC. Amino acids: CASSSPGLQETQYF.

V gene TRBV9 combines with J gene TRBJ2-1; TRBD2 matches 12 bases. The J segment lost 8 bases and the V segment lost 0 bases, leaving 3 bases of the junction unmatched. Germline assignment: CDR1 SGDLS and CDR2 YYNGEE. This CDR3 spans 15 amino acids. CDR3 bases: TGTGCCAGCAGCGTAGCTAGCGGGAGGGCCGATGAGCAGTTCTTC. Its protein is CASSVASGRADEQFF. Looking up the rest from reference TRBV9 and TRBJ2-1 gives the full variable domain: DSGVTQTPKHLITATGQRVTLRCSPRSGDLSVYWYQQSLDQGLQFLIQYYNGEERAKGNILERFSAQQFPDLHSELNLSSLELGDSALYFCASSVASGRADEQFFGPGTRLTVL.

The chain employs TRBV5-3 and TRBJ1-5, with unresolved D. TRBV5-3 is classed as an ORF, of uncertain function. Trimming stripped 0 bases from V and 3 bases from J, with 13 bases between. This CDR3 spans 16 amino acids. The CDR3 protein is CARSLGRGAINQPQHF. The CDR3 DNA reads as TGTGCCAGAAGCTTGGGGCGCGGAGCCATCAATCAGCCCCAGCATTTT.